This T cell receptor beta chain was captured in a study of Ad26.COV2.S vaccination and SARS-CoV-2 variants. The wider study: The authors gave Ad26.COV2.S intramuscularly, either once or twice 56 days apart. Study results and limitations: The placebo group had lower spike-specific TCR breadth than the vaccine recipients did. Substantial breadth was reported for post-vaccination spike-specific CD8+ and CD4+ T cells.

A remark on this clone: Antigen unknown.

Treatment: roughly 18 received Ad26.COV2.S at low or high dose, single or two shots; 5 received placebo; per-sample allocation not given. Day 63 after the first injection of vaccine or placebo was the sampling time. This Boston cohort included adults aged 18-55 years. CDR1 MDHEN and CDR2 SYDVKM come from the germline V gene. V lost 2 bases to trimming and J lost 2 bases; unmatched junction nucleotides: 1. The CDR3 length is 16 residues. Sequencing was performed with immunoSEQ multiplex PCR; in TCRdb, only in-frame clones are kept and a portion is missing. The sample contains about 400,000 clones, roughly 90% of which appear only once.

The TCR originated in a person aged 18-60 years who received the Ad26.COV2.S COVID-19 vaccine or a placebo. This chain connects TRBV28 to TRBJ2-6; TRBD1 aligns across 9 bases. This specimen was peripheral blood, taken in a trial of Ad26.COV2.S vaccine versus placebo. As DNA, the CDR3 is TGTGCCAGCAGTTTAACAGGGGGCGCTGGGGCCAACGTCCTGACTTTC. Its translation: CASSLTGGAGANVLTF. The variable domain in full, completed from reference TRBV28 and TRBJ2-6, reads DVKVTQSSRYLVKRTGEKVFLECVQDMDHENMFWYRQDPGLGLRLIYFSYDVKMKEKGDIPEGYSVSREKKERFSLILESASTNQTSMYLCASSLTGGAGANVLTFGAGSRLTVL.